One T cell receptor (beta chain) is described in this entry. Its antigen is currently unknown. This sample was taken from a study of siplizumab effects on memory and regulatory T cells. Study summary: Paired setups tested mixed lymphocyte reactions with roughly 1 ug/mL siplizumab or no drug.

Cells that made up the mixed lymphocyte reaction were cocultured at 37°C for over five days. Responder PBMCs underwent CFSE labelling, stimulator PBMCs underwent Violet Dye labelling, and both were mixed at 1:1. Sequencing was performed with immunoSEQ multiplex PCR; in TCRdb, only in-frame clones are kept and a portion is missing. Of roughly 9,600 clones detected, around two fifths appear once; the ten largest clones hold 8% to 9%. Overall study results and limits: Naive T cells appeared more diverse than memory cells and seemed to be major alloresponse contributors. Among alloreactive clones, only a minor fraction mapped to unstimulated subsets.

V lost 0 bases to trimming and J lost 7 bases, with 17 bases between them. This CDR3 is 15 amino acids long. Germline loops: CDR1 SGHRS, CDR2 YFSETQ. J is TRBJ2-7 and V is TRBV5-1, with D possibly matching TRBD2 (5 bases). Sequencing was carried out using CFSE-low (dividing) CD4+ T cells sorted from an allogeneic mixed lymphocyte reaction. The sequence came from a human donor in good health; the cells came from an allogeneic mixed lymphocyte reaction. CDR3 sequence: CASSLGTPVSWEQYF. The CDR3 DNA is TGCGCCAGCAGCTTGGGGACTCCCGTGTCCTGGGAGCAGTACTTC.